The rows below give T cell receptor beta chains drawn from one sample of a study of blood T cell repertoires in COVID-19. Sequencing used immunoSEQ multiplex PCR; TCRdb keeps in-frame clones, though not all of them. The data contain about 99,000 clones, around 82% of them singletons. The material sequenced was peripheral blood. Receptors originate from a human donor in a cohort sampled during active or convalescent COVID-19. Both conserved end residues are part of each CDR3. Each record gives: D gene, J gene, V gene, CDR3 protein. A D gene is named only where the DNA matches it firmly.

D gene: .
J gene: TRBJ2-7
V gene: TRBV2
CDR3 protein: CASRLVAAEQYF

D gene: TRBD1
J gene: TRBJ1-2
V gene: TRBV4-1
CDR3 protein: CASSPHNPRTGEFYTF

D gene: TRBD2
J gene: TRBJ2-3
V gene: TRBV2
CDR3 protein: CASSALAGVGTDTQYF

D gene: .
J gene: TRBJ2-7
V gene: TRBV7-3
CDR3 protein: CASSREEGREQYF

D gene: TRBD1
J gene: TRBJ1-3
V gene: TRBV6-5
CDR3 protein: CASSYSQDRGGNTIYF

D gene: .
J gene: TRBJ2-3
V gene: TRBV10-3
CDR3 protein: CAIRARARSTDTQYF

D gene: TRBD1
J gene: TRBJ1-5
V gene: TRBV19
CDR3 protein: CASSRDRGQGNQPQHF

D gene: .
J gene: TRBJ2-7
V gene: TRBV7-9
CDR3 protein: CASSRQDSDYEQYF

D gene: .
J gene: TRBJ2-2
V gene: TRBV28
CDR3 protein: CASSPSLQGTGELFF

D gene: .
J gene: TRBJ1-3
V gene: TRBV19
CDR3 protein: CASSMREPSGNTIYF

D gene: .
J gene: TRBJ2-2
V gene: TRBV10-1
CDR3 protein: CASSEQDYTGELFF

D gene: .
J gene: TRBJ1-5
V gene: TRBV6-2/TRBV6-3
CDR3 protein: CASSSAGTHNQPQHF

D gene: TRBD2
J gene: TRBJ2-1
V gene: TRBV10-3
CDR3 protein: CAISPTSGGAYNEQFF

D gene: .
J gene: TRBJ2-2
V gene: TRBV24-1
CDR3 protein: CATSDLRSGELFF

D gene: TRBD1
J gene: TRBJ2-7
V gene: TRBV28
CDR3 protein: CASSFPGTGEAEQYF

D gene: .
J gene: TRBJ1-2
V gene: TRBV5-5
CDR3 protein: CASSLSTGRANYGYTF

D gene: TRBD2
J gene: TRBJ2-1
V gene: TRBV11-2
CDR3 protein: CASSSTRLADEQFF

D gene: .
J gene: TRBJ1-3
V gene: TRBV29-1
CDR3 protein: CSVQVTAGNTIYF

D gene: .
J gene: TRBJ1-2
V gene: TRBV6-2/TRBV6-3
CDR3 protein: CASSYQTNYGYTF

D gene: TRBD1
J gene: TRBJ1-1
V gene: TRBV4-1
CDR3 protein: CASSHTGQGVNTEAFF

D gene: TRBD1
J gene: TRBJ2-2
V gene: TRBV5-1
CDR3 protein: CASSLVQGDTGELFF

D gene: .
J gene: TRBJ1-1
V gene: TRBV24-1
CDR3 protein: CANGTQAFF

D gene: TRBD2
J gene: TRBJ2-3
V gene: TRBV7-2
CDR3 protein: CASSPKTSGGTDTQYF

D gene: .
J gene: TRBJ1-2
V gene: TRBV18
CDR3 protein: CASSPPGGEGYTF

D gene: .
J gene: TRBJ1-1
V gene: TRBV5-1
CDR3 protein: CASSSLGGASEAFF

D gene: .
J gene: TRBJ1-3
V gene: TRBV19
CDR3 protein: CASSGLQGASGNTIYF

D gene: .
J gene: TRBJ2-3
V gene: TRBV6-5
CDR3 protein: CASSKRGGLADTQYF

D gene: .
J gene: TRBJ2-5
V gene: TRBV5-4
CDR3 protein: CASSLSGETQYF

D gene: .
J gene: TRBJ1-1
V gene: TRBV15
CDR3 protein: CATSRGEKRLDTEAFF

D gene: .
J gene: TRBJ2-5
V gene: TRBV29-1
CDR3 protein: CSVEAVLETQYF

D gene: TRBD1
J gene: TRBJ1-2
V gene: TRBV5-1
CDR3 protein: CASSESGQVLFYGYTF

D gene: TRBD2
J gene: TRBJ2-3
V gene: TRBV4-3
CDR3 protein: CASSSRGGETDTQYF

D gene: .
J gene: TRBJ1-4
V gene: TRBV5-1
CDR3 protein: CASSLAGAATNEKLFF

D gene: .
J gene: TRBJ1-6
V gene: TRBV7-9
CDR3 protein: CASSLAVSAGNSPLHF

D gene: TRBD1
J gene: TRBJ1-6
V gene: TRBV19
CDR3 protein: CASSPRQGWDSPLHF

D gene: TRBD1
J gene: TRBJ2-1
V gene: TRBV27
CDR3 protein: CASRDTGVGEQFF

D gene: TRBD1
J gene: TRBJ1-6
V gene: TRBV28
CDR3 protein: CASGNPGTGISPLHF

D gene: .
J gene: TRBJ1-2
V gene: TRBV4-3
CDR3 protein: CASSQDWGRGADYGYTF

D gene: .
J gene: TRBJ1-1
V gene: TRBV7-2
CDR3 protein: CASSLRANTEAFF

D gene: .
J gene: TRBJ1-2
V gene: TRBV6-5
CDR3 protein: CASSLDRLGYGYTF